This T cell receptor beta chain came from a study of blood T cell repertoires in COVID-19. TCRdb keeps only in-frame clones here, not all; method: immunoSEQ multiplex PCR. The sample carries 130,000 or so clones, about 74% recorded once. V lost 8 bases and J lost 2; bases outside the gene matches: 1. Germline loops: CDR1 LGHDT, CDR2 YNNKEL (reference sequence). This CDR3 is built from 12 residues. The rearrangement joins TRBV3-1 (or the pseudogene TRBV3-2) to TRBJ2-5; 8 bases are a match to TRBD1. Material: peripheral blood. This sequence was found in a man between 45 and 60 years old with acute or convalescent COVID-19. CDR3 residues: CASHRGQETQYF. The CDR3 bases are TGTGCCAGCCACAGGGGGCAAGAGACCCAGTACTTC.